The rows below give T cell receptor beta chains drawn from one sample of a study of cytomegalovirus exposure and HLA in healthy donors. The protocol was immunoSEQ multiplex PCR, while the TCRdb copy is restricted to in-frame clones and leaves out a portion. The profile shows about 110,000 clones, about 60% of them singletons. The sample was PBMCs. The receptors stem from a woman aged 25 to 39 in good health and CMV-seronegative. CDR3s include the opening cysteine and the closing phenylalanine or tryptophan. D genes are given only for firm matches. The listing skips clone size in some rows; elsewhere it reads once, few, many or a size class.

d_call: NA; j_call: TRBJ2-7; v_call: TRBV30; clone_size: NA; cdr3_nt: TGTGCCTGGAAATCAGTTTCCTACGAGCAGTACTTC; cdr3_aa: CAWKSVSYEQYF
d_call: TRBD1; j_call: TRBJ2-4; v_call: TRBV30; clone_size: NA; cdr3_nt: TGTGCCTGGAGTGTACAGGGGTATGGAGCCAAAAACATTCAGTACTTC; cdr3_aa: CAWSVQGYGAKNIQYF
d_call: NA; j_call: TRBJ1-4; v_call: TRBV5-1; clone_size: few; cdr3_nt: TGCGCCAGCAGCCAGGAGGGGGAAAAACTGTTTTTT; cdr3_aa: CASSQEGEKLFF
d_call: TRBD2; j_call: TRBJ2-1; v_call: TRBV27; clone_size: NA; cdr3_nt: TGTGCCAGCAGTCGACTAGCGGGAGGACGGGGTGAGCAGTTCTTC; cdr3_aa: CASSRLAGGRGEQFF
d_call: TRBD1; j_call: TRBJ1-4; v_call: TRBV19; clone_size: NA; cdr3_nt: TGTGCCAGCCATACAGGGGGAAATGAAAAACTGTTTTTT; cdr3_aa: CASHTGGNEKLFF
d_call: TRBD2; j_call: TRBJ2-5; v_call: TRBV6-6; clone_size: NA; cdr3_nt: TGTGCCAGCAAACCAGCGGGAGCCCAAGAGACCCAGTACTTC; cdr3_aa: CASKPAGAQETQYF
d_call: NA; j_call: TRBJ2-6; v_call: TRBV30; clone_size: NA; cdr3_nt: TGTGCCTGGACCCCGGGGTGGAGCTCTGGGGCCAACGTCCTGACTTTC; cdr3_aa: CAWTPGWSSGANVLTF
d_call: NA; j_call: TRBJ1-3; v_call: TRBV5-1; clone_size: NA; cdr3_nt: TGCGCCAGCAGCTTGGGTAGGGGCGGCTCTGGAAACACCATATATTTT; cdr3_aa: CASSLGRGGSGNTIYF
d_call: TRBD2; j_call: TRBJ2-5; v_call: TRBV7-9; clone_size: NA; cdr3_nt: TGTGCCAGCAGCCCCGGACTAGCGGGAGCGGTGCAGTACTTC; cdr3_aa: CASSPGLAGAVQYF
d_call: NA; j_call: TRBJ2-1; v_call: TRBV1; clone_size: NA; cdr3_nt: TGCACCAGCAGCGCACGGACTCCACCTCTACTCTACAATGAGCAGTTCTTC; cdr3_aa: CTSSARTPPLLYNEQFF
d_call: TRBD1; j_call: TRBJ1-1; v_call: TRBV28; clone_size: NA; cdr3_nt: TGTGCCAGCAGGGAGCCGGGACAGGGCCTTGAAGCTTTCTTT; cdr3_aa: CASREPGQGLEAFF
d_call: TRBD2; j_call: TRBJ2-7; v_call: TRBV28; clone_size: NA; cdr3_nt: TGTGCCAGCAGTTTACTAGCGGGAGCAGGAGGCGAGCAGTACTTC; cdr3_aa: CASSLLAGAGGEQYF
d_call: TRBD2; j_call: TRBJ2-3; v_call: TRBV5-4; clone_size: NA; cdr3_nt: TGTGCCAGCAGCTCGATAGCGGGAGGGAACACAGATACGCAGTATTTT; cdr3_aa: CASSSIAGGNTDTQYF
d_call: NA; j_call: TRBJ1-6; v_call: TRBV7-8; clone_size: NA; cdr3_nt: TGTGCCAGCAGCCCCGGACAGAATTCACCCCTCCACTTT; cdr3_aa: CASSPGQNSPLHF
d_call: TRBD1; j_call: TRBJ1-1; v_call: TRBV7-3; clone_size: once; cdr3_nt: TGTGCCAGCAGCCCCGACAGGGACACTGAAGCTTTCTTT; cdr3_aa: CASSPDRDTEAFF
d_call: NA; j_call: TRBJ2-1; v_call: TRBV11-3; clone_size: NA; cdr3_nt: TGTGCCAGCAGCTACTCAGGGGAGTACAATGAGCAGTTCTTC; cdr3_aa: CASSYSGEYNEQFF
d_call: NA; j_call: TRBJ2-3; v_call: TRBV27; clone_size: NA; cdr3_nt: TGTGCCAGCAGTTCCTATAGTAGCGTCAGGATCACAGATACGCAGTATTTT; cdr3_aa: CASSSYSSVRITDTQYF
d_call: TRBD1; j_call: TRBJ2-7; v_call: TRBV28; clone_size: NA; cdr3_nt: TGTGCCAGCAGTCTAGGGACAGGGTCCTACGAGCAGTACTTC; cdr3_aa: CASSLGTGSYEQYF
d_call: TRBD2; j_call: TRBJ2-1; v_call: TRBV2; clone_size: NA; cdr3_nt: TGTGCCAGCAGGGAGGGACTAGCGGGACACAATGAGCAGTTCTTC; cdr3_aa: CASREGLAGHNEQFF
d_call: NA; j_call: TRBJ2-1; v_call: TRBV21-1; clone_size: NA; cdr3_nt: TGTGCCAGCAGCAAAGCGCTCTCTAGCGTCGACTACAATGAGCAGTTCTTC; cdr3_aa: CASSKALSSVDYNEQFF
d_call: TRBD1; j_call: TRBJ2-3; v_call: TRBV11-2; clone_size: NA; cdr3_nt: TGTGCCAGCAGCGGGGGACAGGGGGCTACGCAGTATTTT; cdr3_aa: CASSGGQGATQYF
d_call: NA; j_call: TRBJ1-4; v_call: TRBV28; clone_size: NA; cdr3_nt: TGTGCCAGCAGTAAAATACAGGGTAACGACGTTACTAATGAAAAACTGTTTTTT; cdr3_aa: CASSKIQGNDVTNEKLFF
d_call: TRBD1; j_call: TRBJ2-5; v_call: TRBV7-9; clone_size: NA; cdr3_nt: TGTGCCAGCAGCTTAGGGGACAGGGGAGCCCAAGAGACCCAGTACTTC; cdr3_aa: CASSLGDRGAQETQYF
d_call: NA; j_call: TRBJ1-1; v_call: TRBV10-3; clone_size: few; cdr3_nt: TGTGCCATCAGAGGGGGGGGTGACACTGAAGCTTTCTTT; cdr3_aa: CAIRGGGDTEAFF
d_call: NA; j_call: TRBJ1-1; v_call: TRBV7-9; clone_size: few; cdr3_nt: TGTGCCAGCAGCTCTACTCCCGTATCCTCTCGATTTTCCCTTGAAGCTTTCTTT; cdr3_aa: CASSSTPVSSRFSLEAFF
d_call: NA; j_call: TRBJ2-7; v_call: TRBV5-4; clone_size: few; cdr3_nt: TGTGCCAGCAGCTCCCTCTACGAGCAGTACTTC; cdr3_aa: CASSSLYEQYF
d_call: TRBD1; j_call: TRBJ1-2; v_call: TRBV28; clone_size: few; cdr3_nt: TGTGCCAGCACCGGGACAGGGAAAGCTAACTATGGCTACACCTTC; cdr3_aa: CASTGTGKANYGYTF
d_call: NA; j_call: TRBJ1-5; v_call: TRBV28; clone_size: few; cdr3_nt: TGTGCCAGCCGACCTCCCGGGACACATAGGAATCAGCCCCAGCATTTT; cdr3_aa: CASRPPGTHRNQPQHF
d_call: TRBD1; j_call: TRBJ1-1; v_call: TRBV7-2; clone_size: few; cdr3_nt: TGTGCCAGCAGCTCCAGGACAGGGAGAGCTTTCTTT; cdr3_aa: CASSSRTGRAFF
d_call: TRBD2; j_call: TRBJ2-7; v_call: TRBV6-1; clone_size: NA; cdr3_nt: TGTGCCAGCAGTGAGACCCTAGCGGCCTACGAGCAGTACTTC; cdr3_aa: CASSETLAAYEQYF
d_call: NA; j_call: TRBJ2-1; v_call: TRBV7-3; clone_size: NA; cdr3_nt: TGTGCCAGCAGCTTAGCGGAGCCCCCCAATGAGCAGTTCTTC; cdr3_aa: CASSLAEPPNEQFF
d_call: TRBD2; j_call: TRBJ2-1; v_call: TRBV5-1; clone_size: NA; cdr3_nt: TGCGCCAGCAGCTTGGCCGGGACTAGCCTCAATGAGCAGTTCTTC; cdr3_aa: CASSLAGTSLNEQFF
d_call: NA; j_call: TRBJ1-5; v_call: TRBV7-6; clone_size: NA; cdr3_nt: TGTGCCAGCAGCAGGGGTGGCAATCAGCCCCAGCATTTT; cdr3_aa: CASSRGGNQPQHF
d_call: NA; j_call: TRBJ2-2; v_call: TRBV10-3; clone_size: NA; cdr3_nt: TGTGCCATCAGTATACCTCAGGACAGAAAGAACACCGGGGAGCTGTTTTTT; cdr3_aa: CAISIPQDRKNTGELFF
d_call: NA; j_call: TRBJ1-2; v_call: TRBV28; clone_size: NA; cdr3_nt: TGTGCCAGCACCATACGGGGGAAGAACTATGGCTACACCTTC; cdr3_aa: CASTIRGKNYGYTF
d_call: TRBD1; j_call: TRBJ2-5; v_call: TRBV19; clone_size: NA; cdr3_nt: TGTGCCAGTAGTATGACAGGGGTAGGGGAAGAGACCCAGTACTTC; cdr3_aa: CASSMTGVGEETQYF
d_call: NA; j_call: TRBJ1-1; v_call: TRBV25-1; clone_size: NA; cdr3_nt: TGTGCCAGCACTCAACACAGGGCTGGGAACACTGAAGCTTTCTTT; cdr3_aa: CASTQHRAGNTEAFF
d_call: TRBD1; j_call: TRBJ2-7; v_call: TRBV30; clone_size: once; cdr3_nt: TGTGCCTTTTGGAAGCCGGGACAGGGTTCCTACGAGCAGTACTTC; cdr3_aa: CAFWKPGQGSYEQYF
d_call: NA; j_call: TRBJ2-5; v_call: TRBV6-1; clone_size: NA; cdr3_nt: TGTGCCAGCAGTGTAACGGAAGAGACCCAGTACTTC; cdr3_aa: CASSVTEETQYF
d_call: NA; j_call: TRBJ2-2; v_call: TRBV6-5; clone_size: NA; cdr3_nt: TGTGCCAGCAGGGGAATGGGAGATAGGACCGGGGAGCTGTTTTTT; cdr3_aa: CASRGMGDRTGELFF
d_call: TRBD1; j_call: TRBJ1-4; v_call: TRBV10-3; clone_size: NA; cdr3_nt: TGTGCCAGCTGGACAGGGGATCAGAATAATGAAAAACTGTTTTTT; cdr3_aa: CASWTGDQNNEKLFF
d_call: NA; j_call: TRBJ2-7; v_call: TRBV30; clone_size: few; cdr3_nt: TGTGCCTGGAGTCAGGGGGGCACAGGTAATCCCTACGAGCAGTACTTC; cdr3_aa: CAWSQGGTGNPYEQYF
d_call: TRBD2; j_call: TRBJ2-1; v_call: TRBV5-6; clone_size: once; cdr3_nt: TGTGCCAGCAGCTTGGTCGGGAGGGACTACAATGAGCAGTTCTTC; cdr3_aa: CASSLVGRDYNEQFF